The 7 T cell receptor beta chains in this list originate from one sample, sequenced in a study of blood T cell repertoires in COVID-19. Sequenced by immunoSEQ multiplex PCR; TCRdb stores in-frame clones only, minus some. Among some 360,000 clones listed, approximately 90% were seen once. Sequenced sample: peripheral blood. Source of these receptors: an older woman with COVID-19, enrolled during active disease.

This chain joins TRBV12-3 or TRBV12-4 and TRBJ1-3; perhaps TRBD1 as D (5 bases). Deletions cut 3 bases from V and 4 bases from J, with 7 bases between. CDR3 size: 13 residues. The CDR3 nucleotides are TGTGCCAGCAGTTTCGGGGGGGGAAACACCATATATTTT. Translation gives CASSFGGGNTIYF.

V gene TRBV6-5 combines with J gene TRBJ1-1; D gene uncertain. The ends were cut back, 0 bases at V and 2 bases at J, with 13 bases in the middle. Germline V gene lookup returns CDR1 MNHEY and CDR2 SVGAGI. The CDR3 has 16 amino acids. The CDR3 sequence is CASSYSSTLFNTEAFF. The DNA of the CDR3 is TGTGCCAGCAGTTACTCCTCGACACTCTTTAACACTGAAGCTTTCTTT.

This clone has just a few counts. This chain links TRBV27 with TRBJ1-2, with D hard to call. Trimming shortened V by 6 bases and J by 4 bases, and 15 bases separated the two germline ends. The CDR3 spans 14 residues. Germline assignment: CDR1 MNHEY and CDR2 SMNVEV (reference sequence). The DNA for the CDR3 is TGTGCCAGCAGGCCTACACGGCGCGGCTATGGCTACACCTTC. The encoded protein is CASRPTRRGYGYTF.

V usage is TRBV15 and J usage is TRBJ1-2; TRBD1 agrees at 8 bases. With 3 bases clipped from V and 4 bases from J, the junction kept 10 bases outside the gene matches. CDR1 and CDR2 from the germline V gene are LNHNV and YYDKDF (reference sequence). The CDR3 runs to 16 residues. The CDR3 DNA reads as TGTGCCACCAGCAGCCAAAGGACAGGGTTGGGCTATGGCTACACCTTC. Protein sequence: CATSSQRTGLGYGYTF.

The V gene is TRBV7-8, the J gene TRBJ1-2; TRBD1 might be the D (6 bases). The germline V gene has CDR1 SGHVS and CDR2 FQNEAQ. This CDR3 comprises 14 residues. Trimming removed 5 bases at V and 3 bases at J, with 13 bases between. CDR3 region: CASSINRVDYGYTF. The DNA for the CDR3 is TGTGCCAGCAGCATTAACAGGGTCGACTATGGCTACACCTTC.

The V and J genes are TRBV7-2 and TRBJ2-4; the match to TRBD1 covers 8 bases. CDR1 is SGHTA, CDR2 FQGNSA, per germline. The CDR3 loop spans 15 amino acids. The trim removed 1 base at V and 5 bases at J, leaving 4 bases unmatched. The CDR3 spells CASSLVPDRENIQYF. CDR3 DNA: TGTGCCAGCAGCTTAGTTCCGGACAGGGAAAACATTCAGTACTTC.

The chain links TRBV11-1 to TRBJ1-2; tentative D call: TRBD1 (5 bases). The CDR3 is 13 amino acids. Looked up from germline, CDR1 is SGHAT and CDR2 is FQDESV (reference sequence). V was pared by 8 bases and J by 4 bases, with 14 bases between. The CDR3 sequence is CASGVGPLYGYTF. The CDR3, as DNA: TGTGCCAGCGGTGTGGGGCCGCTCTATGGCTACACCTTC.